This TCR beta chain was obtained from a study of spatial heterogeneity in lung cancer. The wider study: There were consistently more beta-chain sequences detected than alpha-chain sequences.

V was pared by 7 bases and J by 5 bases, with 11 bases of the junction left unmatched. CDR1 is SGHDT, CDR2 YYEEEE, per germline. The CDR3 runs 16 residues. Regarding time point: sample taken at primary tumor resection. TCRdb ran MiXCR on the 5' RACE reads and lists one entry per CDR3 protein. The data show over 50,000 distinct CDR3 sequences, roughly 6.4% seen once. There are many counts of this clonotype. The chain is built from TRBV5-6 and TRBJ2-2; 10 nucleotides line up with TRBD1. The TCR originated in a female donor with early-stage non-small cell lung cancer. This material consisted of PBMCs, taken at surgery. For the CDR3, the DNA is TGTGCCAGCGACTACGCGGGGACAGGGGTTACCGGGGAGCTGTTTTTT. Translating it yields CASDYAGTGVTGELFF.